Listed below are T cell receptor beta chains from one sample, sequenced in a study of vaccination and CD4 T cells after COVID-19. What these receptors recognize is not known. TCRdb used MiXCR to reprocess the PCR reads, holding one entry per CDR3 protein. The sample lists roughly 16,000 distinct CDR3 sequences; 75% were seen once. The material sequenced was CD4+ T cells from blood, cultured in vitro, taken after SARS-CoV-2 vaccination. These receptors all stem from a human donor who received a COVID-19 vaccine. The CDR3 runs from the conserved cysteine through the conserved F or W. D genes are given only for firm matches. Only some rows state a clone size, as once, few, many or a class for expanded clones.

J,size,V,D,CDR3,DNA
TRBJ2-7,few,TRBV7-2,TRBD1,CASRSPGQGHEQYF,TGTGCCAGCAGATCACCGGGACAGGGCCACGAGCAGTACTTC
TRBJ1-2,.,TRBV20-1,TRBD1,CSAQGTGRQYGYTF,TGCAGTGCCCAGGGGACAGGGAGGCAATATGGCTACACCTTC
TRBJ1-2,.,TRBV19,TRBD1,CASSIRRQGGNYGYTF,TGTGCCAGTAGTATAAGACGACAGGGAGGAAACTATGGCTACACCTTC
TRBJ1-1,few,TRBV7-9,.,CASFEDLNTEAFF,TGTGCCAGCTTCGAGGACCTGAACACTGAAGCTTTCTTT
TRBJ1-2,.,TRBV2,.,CASSESRGNYGYTF,TGTGCCAGCAGTGAGAGTCGGGGTAACTATGGCTACACCTTC
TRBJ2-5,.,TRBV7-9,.,CASSRPGALQETQYF,TGTGCCAGCAGCCGACCGGGAGCCCTACAAGAGACCCAGTACTTC
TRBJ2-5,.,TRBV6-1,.,CASTMTGETQYF,TGTGCCAGCACCATGACAGGAGAGACCCAGTACTTC
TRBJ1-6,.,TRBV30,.,CAWSVPGQYNSPLHF,TGTGCCTGGAGTGTACCGGGGCAGTATAATTCACCCCTCCACTTT
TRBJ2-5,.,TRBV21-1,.,CASSNLCRGGGKTQYF,TGTGCCAGCAGCAATCTCTGCAGGGGAGGAGGGAAGACCCAGTACTTC
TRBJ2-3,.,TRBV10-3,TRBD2,CAISASSGTSGGANTDTQYF,TGTGCCATCAGTGCGTCCTCCGGGACTAGCGGGGGGGCTAACACAGATACGCAGTATTTT
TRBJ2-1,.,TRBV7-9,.,CASPGTVGLFF,TGTGCCAGCCCAGGGACGGTGGGCCTGTTCTTC
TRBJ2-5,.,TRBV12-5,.,CASARGAAEETQYF,TGTGCTAGTGCCCGCGGGGCGGCCGAAGAGACCCAGTACTTC
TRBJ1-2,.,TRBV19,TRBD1,CASSTDRGRISYGYTF,TGTGCCAGTAGTACGGACAGGGGGCGGATAAGCTATGGCTACACCTTC
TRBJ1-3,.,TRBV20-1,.,CSARWSSGNTIYF,TGCAGTGCTAGATGGAGCTCTGGAAACACCATATATTTT
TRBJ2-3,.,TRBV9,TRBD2,CASSPRGVGSGGSDTQYF,TGTGCCAGCAGCCCCCGCGGTGTGGGTAGCGGGGGATCAGATACGCAGTATTTT
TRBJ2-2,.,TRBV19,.,CASSIGQGGTGELFF,TGTGCCAGTAGTATTGGGCAGGGAGGCACCGGGGAGCTGTTTTTT
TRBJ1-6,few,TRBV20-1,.,CSATGDAPPLHF,TGCAGTGCTACAGGCGACGCACCACCCCTCCACTTT
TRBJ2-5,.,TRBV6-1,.,CASSVGETQYF,TGTGCCAGCAGTGTGGGAGAGACCCAGTACTTC
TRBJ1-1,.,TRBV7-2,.,CASSSQGRRNTEAFF,TGTGCCAGCAGCTCCCAGGGGAGGAGGAACACTGAAGCTTTCTTT
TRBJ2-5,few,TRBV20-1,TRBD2,CSARDQPAGVQETQYF,TGCAGTGCTAGAGATCAACCAGCGGGGGTCCAAGAGACCCAGTACTTC
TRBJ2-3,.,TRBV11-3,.,CASSLALLPTDTQYF,TGTGCCAGCAGCTTAGCTTTACTCCCCACGGATACGCAGTATTTT
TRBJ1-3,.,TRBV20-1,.,CSARIPSSGNTIYF,TGCAGTGCTAGAATCCCGAGCTCTGGAAACACCATATATTTT
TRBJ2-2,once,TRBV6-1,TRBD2,CASTRGGRVTGELFF,TGTGCCAGCACCCGGGGGGGCCGCGTCACCGGGGAGCTGTTTTTT
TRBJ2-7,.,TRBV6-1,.,CASSERGRPLEQYF,TGTGCCAGCAGTGAAAGGGGCAGACCTCTCGAGCAGTACTTC
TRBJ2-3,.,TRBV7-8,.,CASSWALETQYF,TGTGCCAGCAGCTGGGCTCTTGAGACGCAGTATTTT
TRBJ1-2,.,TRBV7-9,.,CASSLGEANYGYTF,TGTGCCAGCAGCTTAGGGGAAGCTAACTATGGCTACACCTTC
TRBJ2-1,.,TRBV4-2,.,CASSQALRLTPYNEQFF,TGTGCCAGCAGCCAAGCCCTGAGACTGACCCCCTACAATGAGCAGTTCTTC
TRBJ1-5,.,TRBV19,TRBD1,CATKGTGVLWPQHF,TGTGCCACTAAAGGGACAGGGGTCCTTTGGCCCCAGCATTTT
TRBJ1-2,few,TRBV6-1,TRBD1,CASSRGTAFFGYTF,TGTGCCAGCAGTCGCGGGACAGCTTTTTTTGGCTACACCTTC
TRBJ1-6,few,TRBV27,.,CASSGGGWNNSPLHF,TGTGCCAGCAGTGGGGGGGGCTGGAATAATTCACCCCTCCACTTT
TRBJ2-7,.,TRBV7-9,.,CASSFRGGTSYEQYF,TGTGCCAGCAGCTTCAGGGGAGGTACGTCCTACGAGCAGTACTTC
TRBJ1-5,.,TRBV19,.,CASSAGRGNQPQHF,TGTGCCAGTAGTGCCGGACGGGGCAATCAGCCCCAGCATTTT
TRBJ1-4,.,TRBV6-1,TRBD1,CASSHRGGGEKLFF,TGTGCCAGCAGTCACAGGGGCGGGGGTGAAAAACTGTTTTTT
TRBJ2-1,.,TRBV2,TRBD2,CASSLTSGDREQFF,TGTGCCAGCAGCCTAACTAGCGGGGATCGTGAGCAGTTCTTC
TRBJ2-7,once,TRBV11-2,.,CASSLDAGSYGEQYF,TGTGCCAGCAGCTTAGATGCAGGATCCTACGGGGAGCAGTACTTC
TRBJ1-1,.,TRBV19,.,CASSLKGRTEAFF,TGTGCCAGTAGTTTGAAGGGGAGGACTGAAGCTTTCTTT